This T cell receptor beta chain derives from a study of cytomegalovirus exposure and HLA in healthy donors. For this clone: The antigen is undetermined.

Study-wide points: Overall, approximately 150 TCR beta chains were annotated as cytomegalovirus-associated. For most TCR beta V segments, an earlier analysis put the productive rate at about 90% or about 30% of the time. Presence/absence analyses rested on an assumption that sequencing depth was roughly uniform across donors.

CDR1 LNHDA and CDR2 SQIVND come from the germline V gene (reference sequence). V was clipped by 6 bases and J by 8 bases; unmatched bases: 3. This CDR3 is 12 amino acids long. The PCR had 60 Vbeta and 13 Jbeta primers. The protocol was immunoSEQ multiplex PCR, while the TCRdb copy is restricted to in-frame clones and leaves out a portion. The table shows approximately 110,000 clones, with approximately 80% occurring only once. Whereas donors were nominally healthy upon sampling, unrecorded immune exposures were probable. This clonotype originated in a man aged 40-50 years in good health and CMV-seronegative. V gene TRBV19 combines with J gene TRBJ1-2, with 10 bases that match TRBD1. What was sequenced was PBMCs. CDR3 DNA: TGTGCCAGTAGGATGACAGGGGGCGGCTACACCTTC. It yields the protein CASRMTGGGYTF.